This TCR beta chain originates from a study of identifying expanded T cells in peripheral blood. In regard to this clone: The antigen is not known.

The method was immunoSEQ multiplex PCR; TCRdb's version includes in-frame clones alone and lacks a portion of them. The sample includes about 110,000 clones, approximately 90% seen only once; the top ten take over 15%. Germline V gives CDR1 MDHEN, CDR2 SYDVKM. CDR3 length: 14 amino acids. The V and J ends lost 6 bases and 4 bases, in that order; junction bases with no gene match: 6. Regarding the study as a whole: Clone count variance between roughly 2-week samples rose with total template count. Technical replicates showed around 1.2 changed clones; approximately 2 weeks roughly 16; four weeks 19.

During the collection period, no donor immune events like infections were recorded. Specimen: blood. The chain is built from TRBV28 and TRBJ1-1, with TRBD1 matching over 9 bases. The clonotype originates from a person aged 18 to 75 in good health. The CDR3 region is CASRIQGAPTEAFF. CDR3 nucleotides: TGTGCCAGCAGGATACAGGGGGCTCCCACTGAAGCTTTCTTT.